The clone carrying this T cell receptor beta chain was detected a few times. Its antigen is undetermined. CDR3 length: 13 residues. Looked up from germline, CDR1 is MNHEY and CDR2 is SVGAGI. The V and J ends lost 5 bases and 4 bases respectively, with 12 bases between them. The data stem from a study of T cells after yellow fever vaccination. Study in general: Preparation used SMART-Seq v4 Ultra Low Input for the low-cell-number fractions.

Study-wide findings and caveats: Booster sampling recovered most clones from primary vaccination (approximately 96% CD4, around 90% CD8).

It was through 5'RACE template switching that TCR cDNA was made, with a universal primer site and UMIs added. TCRdb reprocessed the 5' RACE reads via MiXCR and lists one record per CDR3 protein. The data show tens of thousands of distinct CDR3 sequences, over 7.5% seen once. This clonotype was obtained from a man aged 25 to 45 who received the YFV17D yellow fever vaccine. This sample comprised CD8+ T cells sorted from PBMCs, obtained on the day of the yellow fever booster vaccination. The chain joins TRBV6-5 to TRBJ2-7; D uncertain. CDR3 nucleotides: TGTGCCAGCAGTCTCGATAGTGCATACGAGCAGTACTTC. Encoded protein: CASSLDSAYEQYF.